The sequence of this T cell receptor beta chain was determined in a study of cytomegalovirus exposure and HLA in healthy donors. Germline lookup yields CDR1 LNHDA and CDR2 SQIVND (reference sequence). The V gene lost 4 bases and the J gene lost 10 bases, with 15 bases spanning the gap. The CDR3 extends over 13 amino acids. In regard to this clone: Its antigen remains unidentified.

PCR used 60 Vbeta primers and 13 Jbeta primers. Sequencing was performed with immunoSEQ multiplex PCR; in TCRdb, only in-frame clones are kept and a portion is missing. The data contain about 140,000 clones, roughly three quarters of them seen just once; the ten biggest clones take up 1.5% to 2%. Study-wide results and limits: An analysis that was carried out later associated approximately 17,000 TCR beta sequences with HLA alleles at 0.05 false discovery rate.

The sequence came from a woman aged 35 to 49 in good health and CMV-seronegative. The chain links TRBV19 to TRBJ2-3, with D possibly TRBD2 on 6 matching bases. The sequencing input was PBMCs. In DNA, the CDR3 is TGTGCCAGTAGTACCCTCATAGGGGAGGCGCAGTATTTT. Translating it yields CASSTLIGEAQYF.